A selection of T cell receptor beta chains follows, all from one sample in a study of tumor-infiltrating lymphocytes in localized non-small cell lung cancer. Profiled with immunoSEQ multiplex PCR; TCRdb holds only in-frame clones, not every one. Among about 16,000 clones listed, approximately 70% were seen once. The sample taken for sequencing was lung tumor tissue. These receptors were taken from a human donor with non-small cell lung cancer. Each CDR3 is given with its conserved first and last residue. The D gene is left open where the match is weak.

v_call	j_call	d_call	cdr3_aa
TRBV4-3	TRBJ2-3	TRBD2	CASSQVASGRSGTDTQYF
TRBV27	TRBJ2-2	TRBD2	CASVLAGGPSTGELFF
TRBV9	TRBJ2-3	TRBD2	CASSQRGTGGLTSTDTQYF
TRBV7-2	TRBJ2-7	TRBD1	CASSLAIQGAYEQYF
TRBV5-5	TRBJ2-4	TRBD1	CASSFSDRIAHLAKNIQYF
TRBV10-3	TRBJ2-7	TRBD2	CAIRGLAGVGEQYF
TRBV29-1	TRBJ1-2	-	CSVHRPANYGYTF
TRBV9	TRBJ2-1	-	CASSAGLTYNEQFF
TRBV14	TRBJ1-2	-	CASSPIGVGYGYTF
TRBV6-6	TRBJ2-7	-	CASNIAITYEQYF
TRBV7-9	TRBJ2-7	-	CASSDQDRSLNYEQYF
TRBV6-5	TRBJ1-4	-	CASSKGERGKLFF
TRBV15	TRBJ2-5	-	CATSREPPSRETQYF
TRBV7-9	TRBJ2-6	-	CASSSRTISGANVLTF
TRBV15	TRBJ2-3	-	CATSRGRQGTDTQYF
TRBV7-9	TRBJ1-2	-	CASSPTSYGYTF
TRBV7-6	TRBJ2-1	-	CASSLYDPGVTTEQFF
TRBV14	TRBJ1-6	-	CASSQDGNSYNSPLHF
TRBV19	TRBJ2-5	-	CASSMRGRETQYF
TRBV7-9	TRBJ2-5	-	CASSLWDSQETQYF
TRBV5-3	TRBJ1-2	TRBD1	CARSLEGQNGYTF
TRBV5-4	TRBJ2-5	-	CASSTRLLEETQYF
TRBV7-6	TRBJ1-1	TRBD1	CASSFSGTGNTEAFF
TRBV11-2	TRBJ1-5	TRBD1	CASSAGQGDQPQHF